This passage covers 22 T cell receptor beta chains from one sample sequenced in a study of T cell responses to AZD1222 COVID-19 vaccine. The method was immunoSEQ multiplex PCR; TCRdb's version includes in-frame clones alone and lacks a portion of them. Here the sample spans around 130,000 clones, approximately 86% being singletons. Material: peripheral blood, obtained on day 0 of AZD1222 vaccination. These receptor sequences come from an adult in good health.

The chain links TRBV27 to TRBJ2-7; 7 positions match TRBD1. The germline V gene encodes CDR1 MNHEY and CDR2 SMNVEV (reference sequence). This CDR3 region has 15 residues. The junction had 9 bases not matched to a gene; V was cut back by 5 bases and J by 2 bases. CDR3 in DNA: TGTGCCAGCAGTCCGAAGTGGGGACAGACCTACGAGCAGTACTTC. Translating gives CASSPKWGQTYEQYF.

The chain links TRBV7-2 to TRBJ1-2, with a weak D call TRBD1 (5 bases). The V gene lost 0 bases and the J gene lost 2 bases, with 16 bases spanning the gap. This CDR3 comprises 17 residues. CDR1 is SGHTA, CDR2 FQGNSA, per germline. The DNA of the CDR3 is TGTGCCAGCAGCTTAGCGAAGATTGTCCAGGGCAACTATGGCTACACCTTC. It codes for CASSLAKIVQGNYGYTF.

The chain carries TRBV5-1 and TRBJ2-3; D ambiguous. This CDR3 spans 15 amino acids. V was clipped by 1 base and J by 4 bases, with 13 bases between them. The germline gives CDR1 SGHRS, CDR2 YFSETQ. The CDR3 here is CASSLLIPQADTQYF. The CDR3 DNA reads as TGCGCCAGCAGCTTGCTCATCCCCCAGGCAGATACGCAGTATTTT.

In this sample, this clone turned up once. The chain uses TRBV4-1 and TRBJ2-3; a weak D match, TRBD2 (5 bases). This CDR3 has 16 amino acids. Germline V lookup: CDR1 MGHRA, CDR2 YSYEKL. V gave up 8 bases and J gave up 0 bases, with 18 bases separating them. As DNA, the CDR3 is TGCGCCAGCTCCGGGATGACACACCCTAGCACAGATACGCAGTATTTT. It yields the protein CASSGMTHPSTDTQYF.

The chain has TRBV10-3 and TRBJ1-1, with TRBD1 as a possible D gene (5 bases). The CDR3 consists of 13 residues. CDR1 is ENHRY, CDR2 SYGVKD, per germline. V gave up 7 bases and J gave up 1 base, with 10 bases separating them. CDR3 residues: CAINDRQNTEAFF. CDR3 nucleotide sequence: TGTGCCATCAATGACAGACAGAACACTGAAGCTTTCTTT.

The CDR3 sequence is CASTLDRGSGNTIYF. The CDR3 DNA reads as TGTGCCAGCACCCTAGACAGGGGGTCTGGAAACACCATATATTTT. The chain recombines TRBV7-8 with TRBJ1-3; TRBD1 matches 9 bases. This CDR3 is 15 amino acids long. The junction had 5 bases not matched to a gene; V was cut back by 7 bases and J by 1 base. Germline V gene data show CDR1 as SGHVS and CDR2 as FQNEAQ.

The V call is TRBV7-3, the J call TRBJ2-3, with D uncertain. CDR1 is SGHTA and CDR2 is FQGTGA in the germline V gene. Trimming took off 0 bases at V and 2 bases at J, with 3 bases between the two ends. The CDR3 is 13 residues long. Here the CDR3 reads CASSLTYTDTQYF. CDR3 DNA: TGTGCCAGCAGCTTAACGTACACAGATACGCAGTATTTT.

The J gene is TRBJ2-2, the V gene TRBV4-1, with D uncertain. CDR1 and CDR2 (germline): MGHRA, YSYEKL. V dropped 2 bases and J dropped 0 bases, with 4 bases sitting between them. This CDR3 is 14 amino acids long. Written as DNA, the CDR3 is TGCGCCAGCAGCCAACCCACGAACACCGGGGAGCTGTTTTTT. Protein sequence: CASSQPTNTGELFF.

V gene TRBV25-1 combines with J gene TRBJ2-7; 8 bases map to TRBD1. Looked up from germline, CDR1 is MGHDK and CDR2 is SYGVNS. With 5 bases clipped from V and 0 bases from J, the junction kept 3 bases outside the gene matches. CDR3 size: 14 residues. CDR3 in DNA: TGTGCCAGCAGTCATACAGGGGGCTCCTACGAGCAGTACTTC. The encoded protein is CASSHTGGSYEQYF.

The V call is TRBV2, the J call TRBJ2-7; D is perhaps TRBD2 (7 bases). Germline lookup yields CDR1 SNHLY and CDR2 FYNNEI. The germline V and J ends were trimmed by 6 bases and 2 bases, with 14 bases remaining between them. The CDR3 runs to 14 residues. CDR3 DNA: TGTGCCAGCAGAAGGGGGGGATCGGCCTACGAGCAGTACTTC. This encodes CASRRGGSAYEQYF. Drawing the rest from reference TRBV2 and TRBJ2-7, the complete variable domain is EPEVTQTPSHQVTQMGQEVILRCVPISNHLYFYWYRQILGQKVEFLVSFYNNEISEKSEIFDDQFSVERPDGSNFTLKIRSTKLEDSAMYFCASRRGGSAYEQYFGPGTRLTVT.

This clone occurred a few times. The V gene is TRBV27, the J gene TRBJ1-2; D possibly corresponds to TRBD1 (5 bases). The CDR3 is 15 amino acids. The V gene's germline CDR1 is MNHEY and CDR2 SMNVEV (reference sequence). V lost 6 bases, J lost 4 bases, and 18 bases lay in between. Here the CDR3 reads CASSKTVTYIYGYTF. The CDR3 bases are TGTGCCAGCAGCAAGACAGTAACTTATATCTATGGCTACACCTTC.

The rearrangement joins TRBV6-4 to TRBJ2-3; TRBD2 might be the D (6 bases). The CDR3 runs 16 residues. CDR1 and CDR2 (germline): MRHNA, SNTAGT. Trimming cost V 4 bases and J 0 bases, with 14 bases left between them. The CDR3 here is CASSASGTSSTDTQYF. The CDR3 bases are TGTGCCAGCAGTGCGTCCGGGACTTCAAGCACAGATACGCAGTATTTT.

This sequence joins TRBV29-1 and TRBJ2-5; 9 nucleotides line up with TRBD1. The germline V gene has CDR1 SQVTM and CDR2 ANQGSEA. The length of the CDR3 is 13 residues. Trimming at V came to 4 bases and at J to 5 bases, leaving 5 bases not matched to a gene. CDR3 amino acids: CSVVGTGQETQYF. In DNA form, the CDR3 reads TGCAGCGTTGTGGGGACAGGGCAGGAGACCCAGTACTTC.

This rearrangement joins TRBV4-2 to TRBJ2-3, with 10 bases aligning to TRBD2. This CDR3 comprises 17 residues. The germline CDR1 and CDR2 sequences are LGHNA and YNFKEQ. V dropped 1 base and J dropped 0; count of bases not matched to a gene: 4. CDR3 coding DNA: TGTGCCAGCAGCCAAGTCCCAGCGGGAGGGAGCACAGATACGCAGTATTTT. Protein sequence: CASSQVPAGGSTDTQYF.

The genes are TRBV5-5 and TRBJ1-3; D is unresolved. The CDR3 is made up of 16 amino acids. V gave up 5 bases and J gave up 0 bases, with 15 bases separating them. The germline V gene encodes CDR1 SGHKS and CDR2 YYEKEE (reference sequence). The CDR3 nucleotides are TGTGCCAGCAGTTCTGGACCGTCTACCTCTGGAAACACCATATATTTT. It yields the protein CASSSGPSTSGNTIYF.

The chain combines TRBV29-1 with TRBJ1-2; D gene uncertain. CDR1 and CDR2 (germline): SQVTM, ANQGSEA. The CDR3 has 12 amino acids. The V and J ends lost 5 bases and 0 bases respectively, with 7 bases between them. For the CDR3, the DNA is TGCAGCGTTACCGTAGCTAACTATGGCTACACCTTC. This encodes CSVTVANYGYTF. The full variable domain, completed using reference TRBV29-1 and TRBJ1-2, is SAVISQKPSRDICQRGTSLTIQCQVDSQVTMMFWYRQQPGQSLTLIATANQGSEATYESGFVIDKFPISRPNLTFSTLTVSNMSPEDSSIYLCSVTVANYGYTFGSGTRLTVV.

The chain is built from TRBV20-1 and TRBJ2-7; TRBD2 matches at 10 bases. CDR3 length: 15 residues. V was clipped by 3 bases and J by 2 bases; unmatched bases: 7. Germline CDR1 is DFQATT and CDR2 is SNEGSKA (reference sequence). The DNA for the CDR3 is TGCAGTGCTAGTCCGGCTAGCGGGAGTCCCTACGAGCAGTACTTC. It codes for CSASPASGSPYEQYF.

The chain is built from TRBV5-4 and TRBJ1-4; D unclear. The CDR3 is made up of 14 amino acids. V lost 4 bases to trimming and J lost 0 bases, with 7 bases between them. Looked up from germline, CDR1 is SGHNT and CDR2 is YYREEE (reference sequence). The CDR3 DNA sequence: TGTGCCAGCAGCCCCCAGTCAACTAATGAAAAACTGTTTTTT. Its translation is CASSPQSTNEKLFF.

This chain uses TRBV7-8 with TRBJ1-1; no clear D. V was pared by 1 base and J by 0 bases, with 6 bases between. This CDR3 contains 14 residues. Germline V gene lookup returns CDR1 SGHVS and CDR2 FQNEAQ. The CDR3, as DNA: TGTGCCAGCAGCTTAGGAGGTATGAACACTGAAGCTTTCTTT. Translating it yields CASSLGGMNTEAFF.

CDR3 loop: CASSVDGFAEQYF. As DNA, the CDR3 is TGTGCCAGCAGTGTTGACGGTTTCGCCGAGCAGTACTTC. The chain is built from TRBV2 and TRBJ2-7; no reliable D call. Germline CDR1 SNHLY, CDR2 FYNNEI. The CDR3 is made up of 13 amino acids. Deletions cut 4 bases from V and 6 bases from J, with 13 bases between.

The chain couples TRBV6-1 to TRBJ1-3; D gene unclear. This CDR3 is built from 18 residues. Germline CDR1 MNHNS, CDR2 SASEGT. V dropped 2 bases and J dropped 0 bases, with 17 bases sitting between them. The CDR3 region has the DNA TGTGCCAGCAGTGAATTTCTAGCGGACGGGATCTCTGGAAACACCATATATTTT. Residues: CASSEFLADGISGNTIYF.

As DNA, the CDR3 is TGTGCCATCAGTGTGGCAGGGGTACCAGATACGCAGTATTTT. This codes for CAISVAGVPDTQYF. The chain couples TRBV10-3 to TRBJ2-3, with D possibly matching TRBD1 (6 bases). V was trimmed by 4 bases and J by 4 bases, leaving 12 bases between them. The CDR3 contains 14 residues. In germline, CDR1 is ENHRY, CDR2 SYGVKD.